The 22 T cell receptor beta chains given below trace back to one sample, sequenced in a study of cytomegalovirus exposure and HLA in healthy donors. The PCR made use of 60 Vbeta and 13 Jbeta primers. Data came from immunoSEQ multiplex PCR; TCRdb stores just in-frame clones and leaves some out. The data contain 100,000 to 150,000 clones, 60% to 85% of them singletons. Sequenced input: PBMCs. These receptors were collected from a woman aged 40 to 50 in good health and CMV-seronegative.

V usage is TRBV5-6 and J usage is TRBJ2-1; 8 bases line up with TRBD2. CDR3 length: 14 residues. CDR1 and CDR2 from the germline V gene are SGHDT and YYEEEE. Germline trimming cut 5 bases from V and 6 bases from J; bases unmatched to any gene: 7. The CDR3 DNA reads TGTGCCAGCAGACCGGGACTAGGTATCAATGAGCAGTTCTTC. It encodes CASRPGLGINEQFF.

This clone has only a few counts. This chain connects TRBV5-6 to TRBJ2-7; D perhaps matches TRBD1 (6 bases). The CDR3 contains 15 residues. Germline assignment: CDR1 SGHDT and CDR2 YYEEEE. Trimming removed 2 bases at V and 1 base at J, with 13 bases between. CDR3 nucleotide sequence: TGTGCCAGCAGCTTACCACAGGGATTTTCCTACGAGCAGTACTTC. This translates into CASSLPQGFSYEQYF.

Written as DNA, the CDR3 is TGCGCCAGCAGCTGGGGACAGGGGGCGCGTACTGAAGCTTTCTTT. Its translation: CASSWGQGARTEAFF. V and J are TRBV4-1 and TRBJ1-1; 12 bases agree with TRBD1. V gave up 5 bases and J gave up 5 bases; unmatched junction bases: 6. Germline V gene lookup returns CDR1 MGHRA and CDR2 YSYEKL. The CDR3 totals 15 residues.

The chain combines TRBV5-4 with TRBJ2-3, with TRBD2 matching 14 bases. CDR1 SGHNT and CDR2 YYREEE come from the germline V gene (reference sequence). The length of the CDR3 is 16 residues. Trimming removed 4 bases from V and 5 bases from J; junction bases left unmatched: 6. The CDR3 sequence: CASSLRLAGGQDTQYF. As DNA, the CDR3 is TGTGCCAGCAGCCTTCGACTAGCGGGGGGGCAAGATACGCAGTATTTT.

The rearrangement uses TRBV14 and TRBJ1-1, with D tentatively TRBD1 (5 bases). With 1 base removed from V and 0 bases from J, the gap between germline ends came to 12 bases. The CDR3 totals 16 residues. Germline V gives CDR1 SGHDN, CDR2 FVKESK. This CDR3 is CASSQVIWGVNTEAFF. The CDR3 coding sequence is TGTGCCAGCAGCCAAGTAATATGGGGGGTGAACACTGAAGCTTTCTTT.

V gene TRBV6-5 combines with J gene TRBJ1-2, with 9 bases lining up with TRBD1. The J segment lost 4 bases and the V segment lost 6 bases, leaving 6 bases of the junction unmatched. The germline gives CDR1 MNHEY, CDR2 SVGAGI. The CDR3 is 14 residues long. CDR3 nucleotide sequence: TGTGCCAGCAGCTGGGCGACAGGGGGCTATGGCTACACCTTC. This sequence encodes CASSWATGGYGYTF.

The chain joins TRBV29-1 to TRBJ2-7, with D unresolved. Per germline, CDR1 SQVTM and CDR2 ANQGSEA. The CDR3 has 13 residues. V shed 5 bases and J shed 1 base, with 12 bases lying between them. The CDR3 sequence is CSVQLLRSYEQYF. CDR3 DNA: TGCAGCGTTCAACTTCTGCGGTCCTACGAGCAGTACTTC.

The CDR3 nucleotides read TGTGCCAGCAGCTCCCGAGCAGGGGGGCGGGTCACTGAAGCTTTCTTT. Translating gives CASSSRAGGRVTEAFF. V is TRBV7-3 and J is TRBJ1-1, with 7 bases fitting TRBD1. Germline loops: CDR1 SGHTA, CDR2 FQGTGA. The CDR3 consists of 16 residues. The ends lost 4 bases at V and 4 bases at J; junction bases unmatched: 12.

The J gene is TRBJ2-7, the V gene TRBV5-6; perhaps TRBD2 as D (5 bases). There are 14 residues in the CDR3. Germline V gene data show CDR1 as SGHDT and CDR2 as YYEEEE. Trimming took 0 bases from V and 3 from J, leaving 10 bases between them. The CDR3 sequence is CASSLGRRGYEQYF. The CDR3 DNA reads TGTGCCAGCAGCTTGGGGCGACGGGGCTACGAGCAGTACTTC.

The chain carries TRBV5-1 and TRBJ2-6, with D perhaps matching TRBD1 (5 bases). The CDR3 sequence is 15 residues long. V was trimmed by 4 bases and J by 4 bases, leaving 12 bases between them. The germline CDR1 and CDR2 sequences are SGHRS and YFSETQ. The CDR3 nucleotides are TGCGCCAGCAGCCCTTCAGGGCGAGGGGCCAACGTCCTGACTTTC. The encoded protein is CASSPSGRGANVLTF.

The chain is built from TRBV28 and TRBJ1-6, with D possibly matching TRBD1 (5 bases). Trimming pared 6 bases from V and 7 bases from J, leaving 19 bases between. The CDR3 consists of 16 residues. CDR1 is MDHEN and CDR2 is SYDVKM in the germline V gene. DNA of the CDR3: TGTGCCAGCAGCCTACGGCGGGGCGCCAAGAATTCACCCCTCCACTTT. Protein sequence: CASSLRRGAKNSPLHF.

Only a few counts were recorded for this clone. The gene calls are TRBV5-6 and TRBJ2-5, with D possibly being TRBD2 (5 bases). V lost 4 bases and J lost 3, with 13 bases in between. The CDR3 loop spans 14 amino acids. Germline V gene lookup returns CDR1 SGHDT and CDR2 YYEEEE. The CDR3 protein is CASSQMDFKETQYF. The CDR3 DNA reads TGTGCCAGCAGCCAGATGGACTTTAAAGAGACCCAGTACTTC.

The rearrangement links TRBV5-1 to TRBJ2-6; TRBD1 agrees at 8 bases. The CDR3 has 16 residues. Trimming removed 4 bases from V and 0 bases from J; junction bases left unmatched: 3. The germline gives CDR1 SGHRS, CDR2 YFSETQ. CDR3 amino acids: CASSGQGLSGANVLTF. The CDR3 DNA reads as TGCGCCAGCAGCGGACAGGGTCTCTCTGGGGCCAACGTCCTGACTTTC. Together with reference TRBV5-1 and TRBJ2-6, the CDR3 gives the full variable domain: KAGVTQTPRYLIKTRGQQVTLSCSPISGHRSVSWYQQTPGQGLQFLFEYFSETQRNKGNFPGRFSGRQFSNSRSEMNVSTLELGDSALYLCASSGQGLSGANVLTFGAGSRLTVL.

The chain has TRBV5-6 and TRBJ1-2, with 10 bases matching TRBD1. Germline trimming cut 4 bases from V and 4 bases from J; bases unmatched to any gene: 10. The CDR3 spans 16 residues. Looked up from germline, CDR1 is SGHDT and CDR2 is YYEEEE. The CDR3 reads CASSTRQGARGYGYTF. CDR3 in DNA: TGTGCCAGCAGCACAAGACAGGGGGCGCGGGGCTATGGCTACACCTTC. The full variable domain, in which reference TRBV5-6 and TRBJ1-2 provide the parts outside the CDR3, is DAGVTQSPTHLIKTRGQQVTLRCSPKSGHDTVSWYQQALGQGPQFIFQYYEEEERQRGNFPDRFSGHQFPNYSSELNVNALLLGDSALYLCASSTRQGARGYGYTFGSGTRLTVV.

This clone was observed a single time. This chain connects TRBV9 to TRBJ2-3; weak D call: TRBD1 (6 bases). The germline V gene has CDR1 SGDLS and CDR2 YYNGEE. The CDR3 has 16 residues. Deletions cut 0 bases from V and 5 bases from J, with 16 bases between. The CDR3 DNA reads as TGTGCCAGCAGCGTAGGGGGACATCTCCTAGGAGATACGCAGTATTTT. Its translation is CASSVGGHLLGDTQYF.

V is TRBV27 and J is TRBJ2-1; TRBD2 matches 11 bases. The J segment lost 0 bases and the V segment lost 6 bases, leaving 10 bases of the junction unmatched. The CDR3 loop spans 18 amino acids. Germline assignment: CDR1 MNHEY and CDR2 SMNVEV (reference sequence). The CDR3 spells CASREASGGTSSYNEQFF. CDR3 DNA sequence: TGTGCCAGCAGGGAGGCTAGCGGGGGGACGAGCTCCTACAATGAGCAGTTCTTC.

This clone has a handful of counts. The J gene is TRBJ1-2, the V gene TRBV5-6; D is perhaps TRBD1 (5 bases). This CDR3 region has 15 residues. The germline gives CDR1 SGHDT, CDR2 YYEEEE. V lost 2 bases and J 7 bases, leaving 18 bases between the germline ends. CDR3 nucleotides: TGTGCCAGCAGCTTCGTGTCAGGGAAGCGTCGTGGCTACACCTTC. This codes for CASSFVSGKRRGYTF.

The chain recombines TRBV6-4 with TRBJ2-1; 11 bases map to TRBD2. V shed 3 bases and J 6 bases; nucleotides not matched to a gene: 4. The CDR3 is made up of 15 amino acids. From germline, CDR1 is MRHNA and CDR2 SNTAGT. The CDR3 reads CASSEVLAGVNEQFF. For the CDR3, the DNA is TGTGCCAGCAGTGAAGTACTAGCGGGGGTCAATGAGCAGTTCTTC.

The rearrangement uses TRBV4-2 and TRBJ2-1, with TRBD2 matching over 12 bases. Germline CDR1 is LGHNA and CDR2 is YNFKEQ. V was pared by 2 bases and J by 8 bases, with 7 bases of the junction left unmatched. This CDR3 spans 16 amino acids. Written as DNA, the CDR3 is TGTGCCAGCAGCCAATCCGCTCTAGCGGGGGGGTATGAGCAGTTCTTC. Its protein product is CASSQSALAGGYEQFF.

This chain uses TRBV6-5 with TRBJ1-5, with no clear D. CDR1 and CDR2 from the germline V gene are MNHEY and SVGAGI. Between the trimmed V and J ends, which lost 2 bases and 6 bases, there was a span of 14 bases. This CDR3 spans 15 amino acids. In DNA, the CDR3 is TGTGCCAGCAGTTACACCCCGGAGGTGGGTCAGCCCCAGCATTTT. The encoded protein is CASSYTPEVGQPQHF.

In nucleotides, the CDR3 is TGTGCCAGCAGCTTCCAAATGAACACTGAAGCTTTCTTT. The encoded protein is CASSFQMNTEAFF. The chain has TRBV5-4 and TRBJ1-1; D uncertain. Trimming left V 2 bases short and J 0 bases short, with 5 bases between. There are 13 residues in the CDR3. Germline V CDR1 and CDR2: SGHNT, YYREEE (reference sequence).

There are a few counts of this clone. This chain joins TRBV7-3 and TRBJ1-1; D not certain. Per the germline V gene, CDR1 is SGHTA and CDR2 is FQGTGA. V lost 10 bases and J lost 1, with 13 bases in between. This CDR3 is built from 13 residues. The CDR3 reads CATTQVQNTEAFF. As DNA, the CDR3 is TGTGCCACTACCCAGGTCCAGAACACTGAAGCTTTCTTT.